The entry below gives a single TCR beta chain sequence along with its context. Making the TCR beta libraries involved quantitative 5'-RACE with molecular barcodes. TCRdb reprocessed the 5' RACE reads via MiXCR and lists one record per CDR3 protein. The sample lists approximately 290,000 distinct CDR3 sequences, less than 25% seen once, with roughly 3.6% in the top ten. The data were taken from a study of CD8 T cells in ankylosing spondylitis. V lost 10 bases to trimming and J lost 1 base, with 10 bases between them. CDR1 is ENHRY, CDR2 SYGVKD, per germline. This CDR3 region has 12 residues. The sequence came from a female donor with ankylosing spondylitis or in good health (not recorded which). The sequenced material came from blood, either unsorted or a sorted T cell fraction (not recorded which). The chain has TRBV10-3 and TRBJ1-2; unclear D gene. Written as DNA, the CDR3 is TGTGCCACCCGAGACCGTAACTATGGCTACACCTTC. Its translation: CATRDRNYGYTF.